This TCR beta chain was observed in a study of shared clonotypes between healthy human individuals. Study findings and constraints: Relative to memory subsets, naive subsets generally showed larger estimated richness. Few donors restricted represented genetic and exposure-history diversity.

Evenly divided among several immunoSEQ plates was the genomic DNA of each subset. In the sorted-subset replicate PCRs, approximately 200 ng DNA, around 30,000 T cell genomes, was used. The protocol was immunoSEQ multiplex PCR, while the TCRdb copy is restricted to in-frame clones and leaves out a portion. The table lists some 2,000,000 clones, about 95% of them singletons. A note on this clone: Its antigen remains unknown.

Terminally differentiated effector memory CD45RA+ cells were left out of the naive CD8 fraction, which was CD45RO-negative and positively selected for CCR7. V was cut by 3 bases and J by 4 bases, with 21 bases left in between. The CDR3 is 17 residues long. Germline CDR1 is SNHLY and CDR2 is FYNNEI. Sequenced: naive CD8+ T cells sorted from blood. This TCR was recovered from a man younger than 35 in good health. The V call is TRBV2, the J call TRBJ1-1, with a possible D match to TRBD1 (6 bases). The CDR3: CASSEHLGGPGITEAFF. The CDR3 DNA sequence: TGTGCCAGCAGTGAGCACTTGGGGGGCCCGGGAATCACTGAAGCTTTCTTT.